This TCR beta chain derives from a study of spatial heterogeneity in lung cancer. This clonotype appeared many times. What it binds is unknown. Stated time point: sample taken at primary tumor resection. In each case, whole RNA from tumor, nontumor lung or frozen PBMC was sequenced unsorted. Donation came from 70 or so patients with untreated early-stage non-small cell lung cancer. Every cDNA TCR molecule received its own unique molecular identifier. Each CDR3 protein gets one entry after TCRdb re-called the 5' RACE reads with MiXCR. The sample holds 48,000 or so distinct CDR3 sequences, approximately 5.3% seen once. Study results and limitations: Ubiquitous, expanded tumor-derived TCRs were more frequently observed in blood at resection than at follow-up.

The sequenced sample was PBMCs, obtained at surgery. The receptor comes from a male donor with early-stage non-small cell lung cancer.

CDR3 protein: CASSWGQDTEAFF. For the CDR3, the DNA is TGCGCCAGCAGCTGGGGACAGGACACTGAAGCTTTCTTT. The genes are TRBV4-3 and TRBJ1-1; 8 bases are shared with TRBD1. The CDR3 length is 13 residues. The germline CDR1 and CDR2 sequences are LGHNA and YSLEER. Trimming cost V 5 bases and J 3 bases; bases outside gene matches: 2.